The source of this T cell receptor (beta chain) is a study of cytomegalovirus exposure and HLA in healthy donors. Study as a whole: Approximately 85 million unique TCRs from HLA-typed donors were held in an early data release. Study-wide findings and caveats: Most of the TCR beta V segments (in an earlier analysis) were productive either about 90% or about 30% of the time. Three CMV-associated chains proved CMV antigen-specific in vitro.

V shed 0 bases and J shed 0 bases, with 9 bases lying between them. This CDR3 is 17 amino acids long. Per the germline V gene, CDR1 is MNHEY and CDR2 is SMNVEV (reference sequence). PCR used 60 Vbeta primers and 13 Jbeta primers. Sequencing was performed with immunoSEQ multiplex PCR; in TCRdb, only in-frame clones are kept and a portion is missing. The sample contains 170,000 or so clones, about 69% of which appear only once. On this clone itself: Its antigen is currently unknown.

J is TRBJ1-6 and V is TRBV27; D is ambiguous. The TCR sequence derives from a male donor in good health and CMV-seronegative. Material: PBMCs. The CDR3 coding sequence is TGTGCCAGCAGTTTATCGAGGAGGAGCTCCTATAATTCACCCCTCCACTTT. Residues: CASSLSRRSSYNSPLHF.